These 31 T cell receptor beta chains were sequenced from one sample in a study of T cell repertoires in cytomegalovirus infection. TCRdb itself ran the reads through MiXCR, one entry per CDR3 protein. The sample lists hundreds of thousands of distinct CDR3 sequences, approximately 10% seen once, with around 2.5% in the top ten. Sequencing was performed on PBMCs. These receptors were collected from a human donor in good health (CMV status not recorded). Some clones in this sample may be carry-over from other donors' samples.

This clonotype occurred many times. The rearrangement uses TRBV2 and TRBJ1-3, with D unresolved. There are 13 residues in the CDR3. V was clipped by 3 bases and J by 2 bases, with 5 bases between them. In germline, CDR1 is SNHLY, CDR2 FYNNEI. CDR3 nucleotide sequence: TGTGCCAGCAGTGACGTCCCTGGAAACACCATATATTTT. It encodes CASSDVPGNTIYF.

This clonotype has ten or more counts. The V gene is TRBV20-1, the J gene TRBJ2-7; TRBD1 matches at 10 bases. The CDR3 loop spans 14 amino acids. V was clipped by 2 bases and J by 6 bases; unmatched bases: 7. Germline CDR1 DFQATT, CDR2 SNEGSKA (reference sequence). The CDR3 is CSARPWDRGGEQYF. DNA for the CDR3: TGCAGTGCTAGACCCTGGGACAGGGGCGGCGAGCAGTACTTC.

This clonotype was detected many times. The V gene is TRBV7-2, the J gene TRBJ2-3; 13 bases are shared with TRBD2. CDR1 is SGHTA, CDR2 FQGNSA, per germline. V shed 3 bases, J shed 2 bases, and the junction held 8 bases outside the gene matches. This CDR3 comprises 18 residues. The DNA of the CDR3 is TGTGCCAGCAGCTTTGCGCGGGGACTAGCGGGACCCACAGATACGCAGTATTTT. Amino acids: CASSFARGLAGPTDTQYF. Full variable domain (rest looked up from reference TRBV7-2 and TRBJ2-3): GAGVSQSPSNKVTEKGKDVELRCDPISGHTALYWYRQSLGQGLEFLIYFQGNSAPDKSGLPSDRFSAERTGGSVSTLTIQRTQQEDSAVYLCASSFARGLAGPTDTQYFGPGTRLTVL.

This clonotype was counted ten times or more. The chain employs TRBV13 and TRBJ2-7; D is uncertain. The germline gives CDR1 PRHDT, CDR2 FYEKMQ (reference sequence). The V gene lost 5 bases and the J gene lost 0 bases, with 14 bases spanning the gap. This CDR3 has 15 amino acids. CDR3 amino acids: CASSLGPHSSYEQYF. CDR3 sequence (DNA): TGTGCCAGCAGCCTCGGACCCCATAGCTCCTACGAGCAGTACTTC.

This clonotype was found a few times. The gene calls are TRBV4-3 and TRBJ2-3; possible D gene TRBD2, 5 bases. CDR3 length equals 19 residues. Trimming removed 0 bases from V and 2 bases from J, with 21 bases in between. CDR1 is LGHNA, CDR2 YSLEER, per germline. CDR3 coding DNA: TGCGCCAGCAGCCAAGATCTAAGTGACTACCTCACACACACAGATACGCAGTATTTT. This translates into CASSQDLSDYLTHTDTQYF.

This clonotype has ten or more counts. The chain recombines TRBV20-1 with TRBJ2-7, with D perhaps given as TRBD1 or TRBD2 (5 bases each). CDR1 and CDR2 (germline): DFQATT, SNEGSKA (reference sequence). There are 14 residues in the CDR3. The V end was cut by 1 base, the J end by 6 bases, with 16 bases between. The CDR3 DNA is TGCAGTGCTAGAGTGCCGGGACCCCTTTTCGAGCAGTACTTC. This encodes CSARVPGPLFEQYF.

The table lists this clonotype with many counts. The rearrangement joins TRBV29-1 to TRBJ2-3, with 14 bases lining up with TRBD2. The germline V gene encodes CDR1 SQVTM and CDR2 ANQGSEA. V lost 6 bases, J lost 3 bases, and 5 bases stayed unmatched. The length of the CDR3 is 15 residues. CDR3 region: CSVHGTSGGTDTQYF. The CDR3 coding sequence is TGCAGCGTGCATGGGACTAGCGGGGGAACAGATACGCAGTATTTT.

This clonotype has ten or more counts. This chain connects TRBV11-2 to TRBJ2-5, with a tentative D call TRBD1 (6 bases). The CDR3 is 13 amino acids. The germline CDR1 and CDR2 sequences are SGHAT and FQNNGV. V gave up 5 bases and J gave up 2 bases, with 9 bases separating them. CDR3 nucleotides: TGTGCCAGCAGCGACGGACAGCAAGAGACCCAGTACTTC. It yields the protein CASSDGQQETQYF.

At least ten counts were recorded for this clonotype. V is TRBV7-2 and J is TRBJ1-2; tentative D call: TRBD1 (6 bases). Trimming shortened V by 5 bases and J by 0 bases, and 10 bases separated the two germline ends. Germline lookup yields CDR1 SGHTA and CDR2 FQGNSA. This CDR3 contains 14 residues. The CDR3 loop reads CASSPGASNYGYTF. The CDR3 bases are TGTGCCAGCAGCCCAGGGGCCTCTAACTATGGCTACACCTTC.

This clonotype was counted many times. The chain carries TRBV7-3 and TRBJ2-5; D gene uncertain. This CDR3 comprises 13 residues. V was cut by 5 bases and J by 9 bases, with 16 bases left in between. The germline V gene encodes CDR1 SGHTA and CDR2 FQGTGA. CDR3 region: CASSPTGVMAQYF. In nucleotides, the CDR3 is TGTGCCAGCAGCCCCACGGGCGTTATGGCCCAGTACTTC. Full variable domain (rest looked up from reference TRBV7-3 and TRBJ2-5): GAGVSQTPSNKVTEKGKYVELRCDPISGHTALYWYRQSLGQGPEFLIYFQGTGAADDSGLPNDRFFAVRPEGSVSTLKIQRTERGDSAVYLCASSPTGVMAQYFGPGTRLLVL.

This clonotype was recorded at least ten times. V usage is TRBV28 and J usage is TRBJ1-5, with D unclear. Trimming cost V 9 bases and J 6 bases, with 15 bases left between them. Germline V gene data show CDR1 as MDHEN and CDR2 as SYDVKM. The CDR3 sequence is 13 residues long. The CDR3 spells CASLDVYSQPQHF. CDR3 sequence (DNA): TGTGCCAGTTTAGACGTCTACAGTCAGCCCCAGCATTTT.

This clonotype was counted ten times or more. The gene calls are TRBV10-3 and TRBJ2-7, with 8 nucleotides matching TRBD1. There are 14 residues in the CDR3. Germline V lookup: CDR1 ENHRY, CDR2 SYGVKD. J was trimmed by 4 bases and V by 5 bases; bases with no gene match: 7. CDR3 region: CAISQRQGSYEQYV. CDR3 sequence (DNA): TGTGCCATCAGTCAACGACAGGGGTCATACGAGCAGTACGTC.

The sample holds many counts of this clonotype. One end of the junction varies from germline; a read error may be responsible. The DNA for the CDR3 is TGTGCTAGCAGCCAGGATGGACGGGACCAGAAGACCCAGTACTTC. Protein: CASSQDGRDQKTQYF. This chain links TRBV7-7 with TRBJ2-5, with D possibly called TRBD1 or TRBD2 (5 bases each). CDR3 size: 15 residues. From germline, CDR1 is SSHAT and CDR2 FNYEAQ (reference sequence).

This clonotype showed up many times. The V gene is TRBV7-2, the J gene TRBJ2-3; D not resolved. The ends were cut back, 1 base at V and 5 bases at J, with 10 bases in the middle. The CDR3 totals 14 residues. The germline gives CDR1 SGHTA, CDR2 FQGNSA. The CDR3, as DNA: TGTGCCAGCAGCTTAGGACTGGTTGGAGATACGCAGTATTTT. As protein: CASSLGLVGDTQYF.

This clonotype was counted many times. This chain uses TRBV6-5 with TRBJ1-1, with D tentatively TRBD1 (5 bases). The CDR3 has 14 residues. The germline gives CDR1 MNHEY, CDR2 SVGAGI. Between the trimmed V and J ends, which lost 8 bases and 1 base, there was a span of 14 bases. CDR3 in DNA: TGTGCCAGCCGGGAGCAGGGCGGGAACACTGAAGCTTTCTTT. Protein product: CASREQGGNTEAFF.

J is TRBJ1-2 and V is TRBV20-1; possibly TRBD1 for D (5 bases). The CDR3 extends over 13 amino acids. Germline CDR1 DFQATT, CDR2 SNEGSKA (reference sequence). Trimming pared 5 bases from V and 8 bases from J, leaving 18 bases between. The CDR3 sequence: CSAGRQLLKGYTF. CDR3 DNA: TGCAGTGCTGGCCGACAGCTCCTTAAGGGCTACACCTTC.

This chain links TRBV7-9 with TRBJ1-1; the D gene is possibly TRBD1 (6 bases). This CDR3 is built from 12 residues. The V gene lost 4 bases and the J gene lost 11 bases, with 14 bases spanning the gap. Looked up from germline, CDR1 is SEHNR and CDR2 is FQNEAQ (reference sequence). The CDR3 nucleotides are TGTGCCAGCAGCTCTGGGGGCCTGGATGCTTTCTTT. It encodes CASSSGGLDAFF.

This clonotype has a count of ten or more. The chain is built from TRBV2 and TRBJ1-6; D possibly corresponds to TRBD1 (5 bases). The ends were cut back, 8 bases at V and 10 bases at J, with 15 bases in the middle. The CDR3 runs 13 residues. The germline V gene encodes CDR1 SNHLY and CDR2 FYNNEI. The CDR3 loop reads CASGGEKGSPLHF. For the CDR3, the DNA is TGTGCCAGCGGAGGGGAAAAAGGCTCACCCCTCCACTTT.

This clonotype was seen many times. CDR3 sequence: CASSLRGQGSDPYEQYV. Written as DNA, the CDR3 is TGTGCCAGCAGCCTTCGAGGACAGGGGTCCGACCCCTACGAGCAGTACGTC. The rearrangement joins TRBV7-3 to TRBJ2-7, with 9 bases matching TRBD1. CDR1 and CDR2 from the germline V gene are SGHTA and FQGTGA. This CDR3 region has 17 residues. With V trimmed by 5 bases and J by 2 bases, 13 bases remained unmatched.

There are many counts of this clonotype. The V call is TRBV19, the J call TRBJ2-1; D is undetermined. From germline, CDR1 is LNHDA and CDR2 SQIVND (reference sequence). Trimming left V 0 bases short and J 10 bases short, with 13 bases between. The CDR3 consists of 14 residues. The CDR3: CASSIDQVAGEQFF. The CDR3 DNA follows: TGTGCCAGTAGTATAGATCAGGTAGCTGGCGAGCAGTTCTTC.

The table lists this clonotype with many counts. The gene calls are TRBV28 and TRBJ1-2; 9 positions agree with TRBD1. This CDR3 is built from 15 residues. Germline V CDR1 and CDR2: MDHEN, SYDVKM. V was clipped by 7 bases and J by 7 bases; unmatched bases: 13. DNA for the CDR3: TGTGCCAGCACGGACCATTCGGGACAGGGCGGTGGCTACACCTTC. Translation: CASTDHSGQGGGYTF.

This chain connects TRBV9 to TRBJ1-3; D unresolved. There are 15 residues in the CDR3. Germline-derived CDR1 and CDR2 are SGDLS and YYNGEE. V gave up 0 bases and J gave up 2 bases, with 9 bases separating them. The CDR3 is CASSVEGLTGNTIYF. The CDR3 nucleotides are TGTGCCAGCAGCGTAGAAGGGTTGACTGGAAACACCATATATTTT.

This clonotype showed up many times. The V and J genes are TRBV7-9 and TRBJ2-3; 12 bases are a match to TRBD2. The CDR3 has 16 residues. With 4 bases clipped from V and 1 base from J, the junction kept 3 bases outside the gene matches. Per germline, CDR1 SEHNR and CDR2 FQNEAQ (reference sequence). CDR3 region: CASSSRLAGGTDTQYF. In DNA, the CDR3 is TGTGCCAGCAGCTCTCGACTAGCGGGGGGCACAGATACGCAGTATTTT.

There are a few counts of this clonotype. The V and J genes are TRBV20-1 and TRBJ2-7, with D perhaps given as TRBD1 or TRBD2 (5 bases each). Looked up from germline, CDR1 is DFQATT and CDR2 is SNEGSKA (reference sequence). The CDR3 spans 13 residues. V shed 5 bases and J shed 0 bases, with 11 bases lying between them. In DNA form, the CDR3 reads TGCAGTGCTGCCGGGACGGACTCCTACGAGCAGTACTTC. Translation: CSAAGTDSYEQYF.

This clonotype has at least ten counts. J is TRBJ2-3 and V is TRBV3-1; TRBD2 matches 12 bases. This CDR3 has 16 residues. V was pared by 3 bases and J by 1 base, with 2 bases of the junction left unmatched. Germline CDR1 is LGHDT and CDR2 is YNNKEL (reference sequence). DNA for the CDR3: TGTGCCAGCAGCCACCTAGCGGGGGGGCGCACAGATACGCAGTATTTT. It codes for CASSHLAGGRTDTQYF.

This clonotype was recorded many times. The chain carries TRBV7-8 and TRBJ2-1; TRBD2 agrees at 9 bases. Germline V lookup: CDR1 SGHVS, CDR2 FQNEAQ. The CDR3 runs to 15 residues. V was pared by 6 bases and J by 4 bases, with 7 bases of the junction left unmatched. The CDR3, as DNA: TGTGCCAGCAGGGTGACTAGCGGTGCTTACAATGAGCAGTTCTTC. Its protein is CASRVTSGAYNEQFF.

This clonotype was seen a handful of times. A read error may account for a junction end that differs from germline. The rearrangement joins TRBV29-1 to TRBJ2-7; TRBD2 matches at 9 bases. In germline, CDR1 is SQVTM, CDR2 ANQGSEA. The CDR3 has 16 amino acids. The CDR3 sequence: CSVEGIAGDISYEQYF. CDR3 bases: TGCAGCGTGGAAGGGATAGCGGGGGACATATCCTACGAGCAGTACTTC.

In this sample, this clonotype turned up many times. V gene TRBV5-7 combines with J gene TRBJ2-7; D might be TRBD1 (6 bases). TRBV5-7 falls under the ORF class, with uncertain function. V lost 6 bases, J lost 2 bases, and 12 bases lay in between. The CDR3 runs 13 residues. CDR3 loop: CASTQDRAYEQYV. CDR3 bases: TGTGCCAGCACCCAGGACAGAGCCTACGAGCAGTACGTC.

This clonotype came up many times. The chain is built from TRBV20-1 and TRBJ2-7; D gene unclear. Germline CDR1 is DFQATT and CDR2 is SNEGSKA (reference sequence). V was shortened by 1 base and J by 4 bases, with 17 bases between the two germline ends. This CDR3 has 15 residues. The CDR3 DNA follows: TGCAGTGCTAGAGTTCGAAGAGATGCCCCTTACGAGCAGTACGTC. This gives the protein CSARVRRDAPYEQYV.

The rearrangement uses TRBV6-2 or TRBV6-3 and TRBJ2-7, with TRBD1 as a possible D gene (6 bases). V lost 5 bases and J 6 bases, leaving 17 bases between the germline ends. The CDR3 contains 14 residues. CDR1 MNHEY and CDR2 SVGEGT come from the germline V gene. For the CDR3, the DNA is TGTGCCAGCAGTACAAAAGGACAGTCTTTCGAGCAGTACGTC. Protein sequence: CASSTKGQSFEQYV.

Points on this clonotype: Relative to the germline gene, one junction end is altered; a read error may explain this. The J gene is TRBJ2-2, the V gene TRBV5-5; D is undetermined. The CDR3 is 13 amino acids. Germline CDR1 SGHKS, CDR2 YYEKEE (reference sequence). DNA for the CDR3: TGTGCCAGCAGCTTGGAGTACACCAGGGAGCTGTTTTTT. Translated, it gives CASSLEYTRELFF.